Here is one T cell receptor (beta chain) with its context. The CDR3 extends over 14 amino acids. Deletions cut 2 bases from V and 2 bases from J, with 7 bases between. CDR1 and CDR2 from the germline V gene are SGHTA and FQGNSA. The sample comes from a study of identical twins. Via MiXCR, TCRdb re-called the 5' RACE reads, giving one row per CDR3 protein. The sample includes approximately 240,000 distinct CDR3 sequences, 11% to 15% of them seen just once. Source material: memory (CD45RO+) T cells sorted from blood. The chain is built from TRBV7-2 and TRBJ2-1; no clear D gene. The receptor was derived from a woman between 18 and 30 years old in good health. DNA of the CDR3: TGTGCCAGCAGCTTACGGCGCACCTACAATGAGCAGTTCTTC. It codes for CASSLRRTYNEQFF.